This T cell receptor beta chain was identified during a study of blood T cells in healthy people across ages. Study background: Template switching captured about one barcoded beta molecule per two T cells.

Every donor gave 9 to 10 milliliters of peripheral blood. Then a second PCR, running roughly 7 to 11 cycles, was carried out with a sample-barcoded 5' primer and a J-beta primer mix. Each cDNA molecule carried a tag from a template-switch adaptor that contained 12 random nucleotides. Each CDR3 protein is one row after TCRdb ran MiXCR on the 5' RACE reads. The sample has 1 million or so distinct CDR3 sequences; 35% to 50% are singletons. V lost 4 bases and J lost 2, with 10 bases in between. Looked up from germline, CDR1 is SNHLY and CDR2 is FYNNEI. The CDR3 runs to 14 residues. The V call is TRBV2, the J call TRBJ2-3, with no clear D. The TCR was taken from a woman aged 55-69 years in good health. The sample taken for sequencing was blood. CDR3 loop: CASSADRSTDTQYF. The CDR3, as DNA: TGTGCCAGCAGTGCGGATAGATCCACAGATACGCAGTATTTT.